This TCR beta chain was identified during a study of cytomegalovirus exposure and HLA in healthy donors (dated by TCRdb to 2017 to 2019). In terms of the full investigation: An earlier analysis of some 600 of the donors reported around 280 Gb of sequence data and around 120 million unique TCR beta sequences obtained from about 180 million T cells. Around 320 gigabases of sequencing data and some 85 million unique TCR sequences were included in an early release covering roughly 600 HLA-typed donors. The genetic ancestry cluster associated with self-reported Caucasian donors included roughly 84% of the roughly 400 genotyped donors. The aim of the study was to test whether cataloging public T cell receptors could identify signatures of past pathogen exposure. The study used immunosequencing to profile the T cell repertoires of 670 or so subjects and linked those repertoires to cytomegalovirus serostatus. A separate validation cohort of 100 to 150 different subjects was used in addition to the approximately 700-subject first cohort. To predict cytomegalovirus infection status, the study combined high-throughput TCR immunosequencing, statistical association of individual TCRs with disease status, and machine learning. A later analysis re-examined previously published TCR beta repertoires from several hundred donors and added high-resolution HLA genotyping to investigate patterns of TCR occurrence. In the later analysis, no new phenotypic data were used to find candidate immune exposures; instead, reliance was placed on TCR beta sequences and their occurrence across donors. To decide whether each TCR beta V gene segment behaved as functional or pseudogenic, an earlier analysis of approximately 600 of the donors relied on high-throughput TCR beta sequencing. Donor age, sex, ethnicity and CMV serostatus were collected together with the repertoire data. A later genetic analysis used genome-wide SNP genotypes for about 55% of the 666 donors, treating that subset as a discovery cohort. Every repertoire in the discovery cohort had been generated on one and the same sequencing platform. Class I and class II HLA loci were covered by the typing at four-digit resolution. Typing coverage varied by locus: about 620-630 donors for A, B, C, DRB1 and DQB1; approximately 560 for DQA1; over 600 for DPA1; more than 450 for DPB1. About five DR-DQ haplotypes were handled as single units for association and clustering because linkage in the cohort was strong. Across about 380 genotyped donors of the cohort, an average of roughly 200,000 unique TCR beta nucleotide sequences per donor were sequenced, and roughly 20% of those sequences were non-productive.

The cohort comprised some 730 healthy bone marrow donors. All cohort members were sampled while nominally healthy, although unrecorded immune exposures were likely present. The donor tested CMV seronegative, placing the donor among the 350 or so seronegative members of the cohort. A peripheral blood sample was provided by each donor, and peripheral blood mononuclear cells were used for TCR beta sequencing. The Qiagen DNeasy Blood Extraction Kit was used to extract genomic DNA from the blood cell samples. Study-wide conclusions, independent of this receptor: The 87-base-pair reads could not distinguish some IMGT-functional V segments, including TRBV6-2 and TRBV6-3, so those segments were excluded. A further reported finding was that TCR beta sequences accurately predicted the HLA-A and HLA-B alleles for most subjects in the first cohort. At a false discovery rate of 0.05, a later analysis linked roughly 17,000 TCR beta sequences to specific HLA alleles. An association between a missense DCLRE1C variant and V-gene and J-gene trimming of TCR beta chains was found in a later genetic analysis and replicated in an independent cohort. In a later analysis, the rate of TCR association differed among HLA loci, with DRB1 alleles having the most associated TCRs and HLA-C alleles having the fewest. Because HLA typing was missing for some donors at each locus, association tests included only the typed subset. The only immune exposure information available for the cohort was CMV serostatus. A cluster of highly shared sequence variants was judged likely to be a technical artifact of the sequencing pipeline. Three of the identified cytomegalovirus-associated TCR beta chains were confirmed in vitro to be specific for cytomegalovirus antigens. Only TCR beta chains were sequenced in this cohort, and the absence of alpha or paired-chain data limited detectable features. Most TCR sequences were observed very rarely across donors, whereas some public TCRs were present in many individuals. The study gave a list of 150 to 200 TCR beta chains associated with cytomegalovirus. The classifier was reported to diagnose cytomegalovirus status with high specificity and sensitivity in both the original and validation cohorts. In a later analysis, HLA-associated TCR beta chains showed more clonal expansion and lower generation probabilities than non-associated chains that were equally common. A later analysis reported that several top co-occurrence clusters appeared linked to parvovirus B19, influenza, CMV and Epstein-Barr virus. Strong co-occurrence of HLA alleles, especially DR and DQ, made assigning TCR associations to individual alleles difficult. An earlier analysis of approximately 600 of the donors showed that most TCR beta V segments appeared in productive rearrangements either about 87% or about 30% of the time, which broadly matched IMGT annotations. Sequencing depth was assumed to be roughly uniform across donors in the presence/absence analyses, though that assumption may not hold. Seventeen rarely observed V segments, including chromosome 9 orphons, were excluded from the earlier analysis of about 500 of the donors because counts were too low. According to the authors, the approach could potentially be generalized to other disease states and immunological phenotypes. In a later genetic analysis, fewer N-insertions in productive TCRs were reported among donors in an Asian-associated ancestry cluster than the roughly 670-donor mean. Linkage disequilibrium might explain the correlated functional status among segregating V segments, but an unknown experimental factor could not be ruled out. Most CMV-associated TCR beta chains appeared to be HLA-restricted in a later analysis, and the HLA associations seemed to be driven largely by CMV exposure.

Details on this clone: It lacks a known antigen. No clone much larger than this one lies a single base away; base qualities are absent.

The library came from the immunoSEQ multiplex PCR assay. A mixture of 60 forward primers for TCR Vbeta segments and 13 reverse primers for TCR Jbeta segments was used in the multiplex PCR. A multiplex PCR assay on genomic DNA amplified the CDR3 region of rearranged TCR beta genes. Amplified TCR beta libraries were sequenced as 87-base-pair reads on the Illumina HiSeq System. The paper's data handling went like this. A later analysis tallied approximately 87 million unique TCR beta chains across the roughly 610 repertoires, and about 12 million of those chains were shared by two or more donors. Raw reads were error-corrected and collapsed into unique sequences by a nearest-neighbor algorithm in which closely related sequences were merged to remove PCR and sequencing errors. CDR3 sequences were aligned to IMGT reference sequences to assign V, D and J gene segments. For a sequence to be retained, at least a six-nucleotide match to both a V gene segment and a J gene segment was required. A rearrangement counted as productive if the CDR3 had no stop codons and remained in frame with V and J, and every other rearrangement counted as non-productive. Following IMGT convention, CDR3 was defined as the stretch from the second conserved V-encoded cysteine up to the conserved J-encoded phenylalanine. The earlier analysis of some 540 of the donors excluded any sequence lacking an unambiguous match to a single V gene segment. An earlier analysis of a few hundred of the donors called V segments functional above 56.7% productive rearrangements and segregating when the between-donor standard deviation exceeded 5%. To diagnose cytomegalovirus status from the catalog of TCR beta chain sequences, a statistical classification framework was built. In a later analysis, V and J genes were assigned by comparing TCR nucleotide sequences against IMGT/GENE-DB human TR gene sequences. The TCRdist pipeline was used in a later analysis to assign CDR3 sequences and most-parsimonious VDJ recombination scenarios. In a later analysis, every TCR beta chain was defined by the combination of its CDR3 amino acid sequence and its V-gene family, and reads without a unique V-gene family were dropped. In a later analysis, approximately 640 highly shared, low-generation-probability nucleotide sequences were removed to address suspected cross-contamination and a sequencing artifact. A later analysis calculated a clonal expansion index for each public chain from normalized within-repertoire ranks of inferred template counts. A later analysis computed generation probabilities with a VDJ recombination model fitted to out-of-frame rearrangements, and checked the results against IGoR. Hypergeometric tests were used in a later analysis to score TCR-TCR, TCR-HLA and TCR-CMV co-occurrence, with a repertoire-size bias correction applied to the TCR pairs. In a later analysis, false discovery rates were estimated by permuting HLA or CMV assignments 20 times. In a later analysis, co-occurring TCRs were grouped with DBSCAN, and TCRdist sequence similarity was added when clustering was performed within HLA-allele-positive subsets. Repertoires with fewer than 30,000 or more than 120,000 public chains, plus five repertoires with anomalous nucleotide sharing, were excluded from co-occurrence clustering. Not all clones reach the TCRdb copy of this immuneACCESS table, which keeps in-frame sequences only. Checked studies attribute under half of the gap to unresolved V genes and leave the rest unexplained. V, J and clone size derive from that table, while D and trimming were established from the DNA sequence. Within this sample are roughly 150,000 clones, with 60% to 80% of them counted one time only. Of the sample, over 0.6% is held by the ten largest clones.

Including cysteine and phenylalanine, the CDR3 has 15 amino acids. Only the CDR3 DNA stays, 45 bases, in frame from base 1. V is clipped by 2 bases and J by 4 bases, and the sequence between their germline boundaries is 14 bases long. The chain couples TRBV23-1 to TRBJ1-1; the D gene identity is not certain. TRBV23-1 is an ORF, with its function uncertain. Sequenced input: PBMCs. The TCR was taken from a male donor in good health and CMV-seronegative. The CDR3 in this case is CASSQTQVRGTEAFF. The sequenced DNA: TGCGCCAGCAGTCAAACCCAGGTACGGGGCACTGAAGCTTTCTTT.